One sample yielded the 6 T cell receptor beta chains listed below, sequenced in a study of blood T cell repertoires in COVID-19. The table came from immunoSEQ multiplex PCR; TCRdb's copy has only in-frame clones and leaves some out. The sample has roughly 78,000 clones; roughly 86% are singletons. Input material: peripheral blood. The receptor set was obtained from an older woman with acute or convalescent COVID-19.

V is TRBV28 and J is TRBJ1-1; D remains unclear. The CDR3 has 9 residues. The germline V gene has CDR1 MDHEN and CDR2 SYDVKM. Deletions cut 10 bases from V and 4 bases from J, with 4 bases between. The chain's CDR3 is CATSTEAFF. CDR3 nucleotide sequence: TGTGCCACCTCCACTGAAGCTTTCTTT.

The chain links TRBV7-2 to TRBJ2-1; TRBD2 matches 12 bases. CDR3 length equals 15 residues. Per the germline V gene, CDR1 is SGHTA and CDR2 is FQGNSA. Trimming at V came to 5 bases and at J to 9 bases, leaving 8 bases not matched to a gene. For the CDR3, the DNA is TGTGCCAGCAGCAAGCTAGCGGGAGGGCCCACTGAGCAGTTCTTC. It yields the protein CASSKLAGGPTEQFF.

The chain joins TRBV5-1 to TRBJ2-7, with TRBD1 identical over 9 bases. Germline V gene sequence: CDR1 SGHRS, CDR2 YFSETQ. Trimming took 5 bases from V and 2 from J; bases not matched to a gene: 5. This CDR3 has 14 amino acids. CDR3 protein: CASRKDRGAYEQYF. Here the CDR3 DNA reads TGCGCCAGCAGGAAAGACAGGGGGGCCTACGAGCAGTACTTC.

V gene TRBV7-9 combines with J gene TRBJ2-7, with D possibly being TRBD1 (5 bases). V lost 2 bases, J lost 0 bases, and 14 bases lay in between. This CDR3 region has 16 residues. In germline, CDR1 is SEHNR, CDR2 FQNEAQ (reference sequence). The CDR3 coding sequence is TGTGCCAGCAGCTTATTCGCAGGGTCGAGCTCCTACGAGCAGTACTTC. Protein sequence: CASSLFAGSSSYEQYF.

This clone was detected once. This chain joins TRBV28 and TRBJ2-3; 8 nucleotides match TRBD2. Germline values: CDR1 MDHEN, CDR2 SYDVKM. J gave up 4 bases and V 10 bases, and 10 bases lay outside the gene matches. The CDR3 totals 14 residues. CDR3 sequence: CAITDGGVSDTQYF. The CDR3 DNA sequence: TGTGCCATAACAGACGGGGGGGTTTCAGATACGCAGTATTTT.

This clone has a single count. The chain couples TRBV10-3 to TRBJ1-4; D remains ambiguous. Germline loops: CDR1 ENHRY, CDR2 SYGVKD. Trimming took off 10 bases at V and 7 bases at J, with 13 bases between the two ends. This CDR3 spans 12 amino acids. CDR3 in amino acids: CATQDGVEKLFF. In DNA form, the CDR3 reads TGTGCCACCCAAGACGGGGTTGAAAAACTGTTTTTT.